The clone carrying this TCR beta chain appeared many times. The data were obtained in a study of T cells in Graves' hyperthyroidism and ophthalmopathy. In germline, CDR1 is LGHDT, CDR2 YNNKEL (reference sequence). Trimming cost V 0 bases and J 8 bases, with 16 bases left between them. This CDR3 region has 15 residues. Researchers amplified the TCR beta CDR3 regions from RNA transcripts. First-round RT-PCR of the TCR CDR3 relied on the HTBI primer set. TCRdb ran MiXCR on the multiplex PCR reads and lists one entry per CDR3 protein. This table holds more than 500,000 distinct CDR3 sequences, 46% found once.

The sequenced material came from peripheral blood or thyroid tissue (not recorded which). The TCR was taken from an adult woman with Graves' disease, either hyperthyroidism or ophthalmopathy (not recorded which). The genes are TRBV3-1 and TRBJ1-2, with no clear D. The CDR3 is CASSQDGTGLEGYTF. CDR3 in DNA: TGTGCCAGCAGCCAAGATGGTACGGGGTTGGAAGGCTACACCTTC.